This T cell receptor (beta chain) came from a study of blood T cell repertoires in COVID-19. About the study: COVID-19 samples, acute and convalescent, were from the United States, Italy and Spain.

This CDR3 is 17 amino acids long. In germline, CDR1 is MNHEY, CDR2 SMNVEV (reference sequence). The ends lost 0 bases at V and 2 bases at J; junction bases unmatched: 9. Only in-frame clones appear in the TCRdb table, and some are missing; sequencing was by immunoSEQ multiplex PCR. The data show approximately 60,000 clones, roughly 87% seen once. This clone turned up a few times. This TCR came from a woman aged 80 or older with COVID-19, enrolled during active disease. The sequenced material came from peripheral blood. This chain joins TRBV27 and TRBJ2-7; 8 bases are shared with TRBD1. CDR3 nucleotide sequence: TGTGCCAGCAGTTTATCTGGGGCCGGGACAGGTACCTACGAGCAGTACTTC. Translated: CASSLSGAGTGTYEQYF.